This T cell receptor beta chain was profiled in a study of T cell responses to AZD1222 COVID-19 vaccine. Study findings and constraints: Spike-specific TCR breadth and depth both grew after two AZD1222 doses. Targeting of unmutated variant regions was reportedly seen in nearly half of spike-specific TCRs. Donors, mostly white British, included more females; clonal diversity was possibly underestimated. Baseline serology detected seropositivity in only a handful of AZD1222 recipients.

The CDR3 runs 13 residues. Germline V gives CDR1 SNHLY, CDR2 FYNNEI. The V and J ends lost 7 bases and 6 bases respectively, with 16 bases between them. Comment on this clone: The antigen remains undetermined.

Sequencing was performed with immunoSEQ multiplex PCR; in TCRdb, only in-frame clones are kept and a portion is missing. The table has 150,000 or so clones, around 90% seen once; the top ten hold approximately 2%. The clonotype originates from an adult in good health. The starting material was peripheral blood, obtained on day 0 of AZD1222 vaccination. The chain joins TRBV2 to TRBJ2-7; D is perhaps TRBD1 (6 bases). CDR3 protein: CASNQGLMGEQYF. The CDR3 DNA reads TGTGCCAGCAATCAGGGGTTGATGGGCGAGCAGTACTTC.